These T cell receptor beta chains were read from a single sample in a study of blood T cell repertoires in COVID-19. Clones were read by immunoSEQ multiplex PCR, and TCRdb kept only the in-frame ones, dropping some. The repertoire has roughly 250,000 clones, around nine tenths of them found once; the top ten carry about 9.8%. The sample consisted of peripheral blood. Every receptor here comes from a man aged 40-55 years who had recovered from COVID-19. Each CDR3 is given with its conserved first and last residue. The D gene is left open where the match is weak. Clone size is stated in some rows and not others, as once, few, many or a class when expanded.

v_gene	j_gene	d_gene	abundance	CDR3nt	CDR3aa
TRBV28	TRBJ2-1	TRBD1	.	TGTGCCAGCCGGGGACAGGGGTCGTCCAATGAGCAGTTCTTC	CASRGQGSSNEQFF
TRBV7-7	TRBJ1-3	.	.	TGTGCCAGCAGCTTAGGGCCACAGGGAGGAAACACCATATATTTT	CASSLGPQGGNTIYF
TRBV30	TRBJ2-5	TRBD1	.	TGTGCCTGGAGTCAGACAGGGGGACGGCAAGAGACCCAGTACTTC	CAWSQTGGRQETQYF
TRBV18	TRBJ1-2	.	.	TGTGCCAGCTCACTTGACAGAGTGGGAGGCTACACCTTC	CASSLDRVGGYTF
TRBV10-3	TRBJ2-3	.	.	TGTGCCATCAGGACGCGGGACTCTCGGGGCCCCCCATCCACAGATACGCAGTATTTT	CAIRTRDSRGPPSTDTQYF
TRBV4-1	TRBJ1-6	.	.	TGCGCCAGCACCCCGATGGACAGAACTAATTCACCCCTCCACTTT	CASTPMDRTNSPLHF
TRBV7-8	TRBJ2-5	.	.	TGTGCCAGCAGCTTAGTGGGGGGACGGGGCTCCAGAGAGACCCAGTACTTC	CASSLVGGRGSRETQYF
TRBV2	TRBJ1-3	.	.	TGTGCCACCGGAGACAGTTTCAGCTCTGGAAACACCATATATTTT	CATGDSFSSGNTIYF
TRBV7-9	TRBJ1-4	TRBD1	many	TGTGCCAGCAGCGTACCGGGACAGCTAACTGCAGCTAATGAAAAACTGTTTTTT	CASSVPGQLTAANEKLFF
TRBV3-1/TRBV3-2	TRBJ2-4	TRBD2	.	TGTGCCAGCAGCTCCCGTCAGCGGGGGCTAGCCAAAAACATTCAGTACTTC	CASSSRQRGLAKNIQYF
TRBV6-1	TRBJ2-7	.	few	TGTGCCAGCAGTGAGGTTCCTCGGTCGGGCGAGCAGTACTTC	CASSEVPRSGEQYF
TRBV27	TRBJ2-1	.	.	TGTGCCAGCAGTTTAATTCGGGGGGCGCTAACCTACAATGAGCAGTTCTTC	CASSLIRGALTYNEQFF
TRBV5-6	TRBJ2-7	.	.	TGTGCCAGCAGCCCGGGAGTGAGGGAGCAGTACTTC	CASSPGVREQYF
TRBV6-1	TRBJ2-5	.	.	TGTGCCAGCGGAGGGCGGGGTAGCCGGGAGACCCAGTACTTC	CASGGRGSRETQYF
TRBV24-1	TRBJ1-2	.	.	TGTGCCACCAGTGATTCCCCTACAGGGTCGAGGGGCTACACCTTC	CATSDSPTGSRGYTF
TRBV7-8	TRBJ1-1	.	.	TGTGCCAGCAGCTTAGATCAGGGAGCTTTCTTT	CASSLDQGAFF
TRBV7-3	TRBJ2-7	TRBD2	.	TGTGCCAGCAGCTTAAGCGGGAGCTCCTACGAGCAGTACTTC	CASSLSGSSYEQYF
TRBV15	TRBJ1-5	TRBD1	.	TGTGCCACCAGCACGCCACAGGGGGGAAGCAATCAGCCCCAGCATTTT	CATSTPQGGSNQPQHF
TRBV29-1	TRBJ1-2	.	.	TGCAGCGTTGCAGACAACTCACGCTATGGCTACACCTTC	CSVADNSRYGYTF
TRBV3-1/TRBV3-2	TRBJ2-7	.	.	TGTGCCAGCAGCCAAGTCTACGGGGAGCAGTACTTC	CASSQVYGEQYF
TRBV6-2/TRBV6-3	TRBJ1-5	TRBD1	.	TGTGCCAGCAGCATGACAGGGGTTAGCAATCAGCCCCAGCATTTT	CASSMTGVSNQPQHF
TRBV18	TRBJ2-7	TRBD2	.	TGTGCCAGCTCACCAGGGCTAGCGGGGTTATACGAGCAGTACTTC	CASSPGLAGLYEQYF
TRBV2	TRBJ1-2	TRBD1	.	TGTGCCAGCAGTGGGACAGGGTATGGCTACACCTTC	CASSGTGYGYTF
TRBV2	TRBJ1-3	.	.	TGTGCCAGCCGAGACAGATTCTCTGGAAACACCATATATTTT	CASRDRFSGNTIYF
TRBV19	TRBJ1-4	TRBD1	.	TGTGCCAGTAGTACGCGACAGGGGTGGGATGAAAAACTGTTTTTT	CASSTRQGWDEKLFF
TRBV11-2	TRBJ2-7	TRBD2	.	TGTGCCAGCAGCTATCTTCAACTAGCGGGGGGGCGCCCGGGGGAGCAGTACTTC	CASSYLQLAGGRPGEQYF
TRBV25-1	TRBJ1-3	.	once	TGTGCCAGCAGTGAATTTGGAGGCTCTGGAAACACCATATATTTT	CASSEFGGSGNTIYF
TRBV9	TRBJ2-6	.	.	TGTGCCAGCAGCGGGAATCAGGAGGTTGGGGCCAACGTCCTGACTTTC	CASSGNQEVGANVLTF
TRBV18	TRBJ1-3	.	.	TGTGCCAGCTCAGAGGGAGCAGGTACCTCTGGAAACACCATATATTTT	CASSEGAGTSGNTIYF
TRBV7-2	TRBJ1-5	.	.	TGTGCCAGCAGCACAGGGAACGGGAATCAGCCCCAGCATTTT	CASSTGNGNQPQHF
TRBV14	TRBJ2-1	TRBD1	.	TGTGCCAGCAGCCAGGGACAGAGGAGCGATGAGCAGTTCTTC	CASSQGQRSDEQFF